This T cell receptor (beta chain) was captured by sequencing in a study of glioma-infiltrating T cells after dendritic cell vaccination. About the study: Between the early 2000s and the early 2010s, patients got autologous tumor lysate-pulsed dendritic cell vaccines.

Time point: after dendritic cell vaccination, including at tumor progression/relapse. PBMC sampling occurred before vaccination, two weeks after the third dose, and at progression. The primer mix had 60 V beta and 13 J beta primers. Clones were read by immunoSEQ multiplex PCR, and TCRdb kept only the in-frame ones, dropping some. The table lists tens of thousands of clones, around four fifths of them singletons. This clone was found once. The antigen is not known. V was pared by 5 bases and J by 3 bases, with 5 bases of the junction left unmatched. CDR3 size: 13 residues. Germline V gene data show CDR1 as GTSNPN and CDR2 as SVGIG (reference sequence). Study-level points and caveats: Longer survival after dendritic cell vaccination followed higher pretreatment TIL content.

This receptor was taken from a human donor with glioblastoma. This specimen was blood, taken after dendritic cell vaccination. The chain links TRBV30 to TRBJ1-1, with 8 nucleotides matching TRBD1. CDR3 DNA: TGTGCCTGGGGAGACAGGGGTGACACTGAAGCTTTCTTT. Protein product: CAWGDRGDTEAFF.